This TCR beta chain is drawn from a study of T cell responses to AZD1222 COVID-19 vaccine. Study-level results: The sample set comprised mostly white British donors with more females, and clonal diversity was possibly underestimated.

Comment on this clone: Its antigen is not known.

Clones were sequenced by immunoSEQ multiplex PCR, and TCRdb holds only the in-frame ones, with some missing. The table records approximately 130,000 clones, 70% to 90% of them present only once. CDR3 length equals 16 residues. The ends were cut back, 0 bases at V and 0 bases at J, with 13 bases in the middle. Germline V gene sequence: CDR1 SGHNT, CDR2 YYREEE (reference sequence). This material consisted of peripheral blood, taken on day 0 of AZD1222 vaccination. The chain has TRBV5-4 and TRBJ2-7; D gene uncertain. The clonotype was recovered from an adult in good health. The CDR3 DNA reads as TGTGCCAGCAGCTTGGGACGAGTAGGGATCTCCTACGAGCAGTACTTC. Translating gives CASSLGRVGISYEQYF.